This entry features one T cell receptor beta chain sequence. Germline CDR1 SNHLY, CDR2 FYNNEI. J gave up 3 bases and V 6 bases, and 8 bases lay outside the gene matches. CDR3 length equals 14 residues. This sample is drawn from a study of shared clonotypes between healthy human individuals. This table comes from immunoSEQ multiplex PCR, and its TCRdb copy is limited to in-frame clones, with some not included. Of approximately 2.4 million clones listed, approximately 95% were seen once; the top ten hold roughly 0.13%. The genes are TRBV2 and TRBJ2-7, with 7 positions matching TRBD2. Sequenced material: naive CD4+ T cells sorted from blood. Stated subset: CD45RA+ positively selected. This clonotype originated in a man aged 18 to 29 in good health. CDR3 residues: CASRGQGGVYEQYF. CDR3 sequence (DNA): TGTGCCAGCAGGGGGCAGGGAGGGGTCTACGAGCAGTACTTC.